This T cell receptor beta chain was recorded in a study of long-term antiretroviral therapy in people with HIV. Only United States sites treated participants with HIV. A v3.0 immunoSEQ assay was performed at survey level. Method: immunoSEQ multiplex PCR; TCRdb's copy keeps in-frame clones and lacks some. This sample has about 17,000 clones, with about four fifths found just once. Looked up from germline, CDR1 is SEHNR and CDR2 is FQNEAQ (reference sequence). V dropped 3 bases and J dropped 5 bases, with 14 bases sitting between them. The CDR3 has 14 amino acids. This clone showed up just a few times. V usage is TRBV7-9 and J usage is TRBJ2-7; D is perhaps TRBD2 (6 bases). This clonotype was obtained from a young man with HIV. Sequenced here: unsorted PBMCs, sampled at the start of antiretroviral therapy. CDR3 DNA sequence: TGTGCCAGCAGCTTGTTCGGGGGAGGCAACGAGCAGTACTTC. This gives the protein CASSLFGGGNEQYF.